What follows are 8 T cell receptor beta chains derived from one specimen sequenced in a study of graft-versus-host responses after intestinal transplantation (dated by TCRdb to about 2021). This sample's time point label indicates: cells obtained before transplantation from donor or recipient. No antigen has been assigned to these receptors. Library preparation was by the immunoSEQ multiplex PCR assay. The table comes from immuneACCESS by way of TCRdb, which keeps in-frame sequences with V and J called. Part of the clones is missing from these tables; in studies checked, under half for an unresolved V gene and the rest for unknown reasons. This sample has under 130,000 clones in its table, and 80% to 95% of those were observed once. The top ten hold 0.95% to 1.5% of the sample. This sample comprised unstimulated CD8+ T cells sorted from spleen or lymph node cells, obtained before intestinal transplant. The origin of the receptors is a human donor who received an intestinal transplant.

This rearrangement joins TRBV9 to TRBJ2-2; 7 bases map to TRBD2. The CDR3 consists of 17 residues. The trim removed 0 bases at V and 3 bases at J, leaving 8 bases unmatched. The germline gives CDR1 SGDLS, CDR2 YYNGEE. In DNA, the CDR3 is TGTGCCAGCAGCGTAGATAAGGGAGGGGTAGACACCGGGGAGCTGTTTTTT. This gives the protein CASSVDKGGVDTGELFF. The full variable domain, with the rest looked up from reference TRBV9 and TRBJ2-2, is DSGVTQTPKHLITATGQRVTLRCSPRSGDLSVYWYQQSLDQGLQFLIQYYNGEERAKGNILERFSAQQFPDLHSELNLSSLELGDSALYFCASSVDKGGVDTGELFFGEGSRLTVL.

This rearrangement joins TRBV2 to TRBJ2-1; 8 bases fit TRBD2. CDR1 and CDR2 (germline): SNHLY, FYNNEI. The CDR3 consists of 14 residues. The V segment lost 10 bases and the J segment 8 bases; nucleotides outside the gene matches: 13. CDR3 loop: CAIRKERGLYEQFF. The CDR3 DNA sequence: TGTGCCATCCGGAAGGAGCGGGGGTTGTATGAGCAGTTCTTC.

The V gene is TRBV5-1, the J gene TRBJ2-7, with D perhaps being TRBD1 or TRBD2 (5 bases each). V gave up 3 bases and J gave up 4 bases, with 14 bases separating them. CDR1 and CDR2 (germline): SGHRS, YFSETQ. The CDR3 covers 14 residues. The CDR3 DNA reads as TGCGCCAGCAGCTATGGGACCGGACCGTACGAGCAGTACTTC. This codes for CASSYGTGPYEQYF.

V usage is TRBV30 and J usage is TRBJ2-7; 8 bases are shared with TRBD1. Germline CDR1 is GTSNPN and CDR2 is SVGIG (reference sequence). Unmatched junction bases numbered 4, after V lost 0 bases and J lost 0 bases. This CDR3 has 15 amino acids. CDR3 amino acids: CAWSVQGDGSYEQYF. As DNA, the CDR3 is TGTGCCTGGAGTGTACAGGGGGACGGCTCCTACGAGCAGTACTTC.

V usage is TRBV9 and J usage is TRBJ2-1; 11 nucleotides match TRBD2. J gave up 7 bases and V 2 bases, and 5 bases lay outside the gene matches. Germline V gene sequence: CDR1 SGDLS, CDR2 YYNGEE. CDR3 length: 15 amino acids. CDR3 sequence (DNA): TGTGCCAGCAGCGTTAGCGGGGGGGCCAATAATGAGCAGTTCTTC. It specifies CASSVSGGANNEQFF.

The chain uses TRBV5-1 and TRBJ1-1; D is possibly TRBD1 (5 bases). The CDR3 extends over 12 amino acids. The germline V gene has CDR1 SGHRS and CDR2 YFSETQ. The V end lost 1 base, the J end lost 7 bases, and 8 bases lay between the germline ends. CDR3 sequence: CASSLRGVEAFF. The CDR3 DNA follows: TGCGCCAGCAGCTTGAGAGGGGTTGAAGCTTTCTTT.

V is TRBV7-6 and J is TRBJ1-1; TRBD1 matches 8 bases. The CDR3 contains 12 residues. The germline gives CDR1 SGHVS, CDR2 FNYEAQ. With V trimmed by 8 bases and J by 11 bases, 10 bases remained unmatched. The CDR3 nucleotides are TGTGCCAGCTGGGACAGGACCGGCGAGGCTTTCTTT. Its translation is CASWDRTGEAFF.

The CDR3 nucleotides are TGCGCCAGCAGTGAGGCGGGATGGACTGAAGCTTTCTTT. Translation gives CASSEAGWTEAFF. V gene TRBV10-1 combines with J gene TRBJ1-1; no reliable D call. The CDR3 spans 13 residues. From germline, CDR1 is WNHNN and CDR2 SYGVQD (reference sequence). The V end was cut by 2 bases, the J end by 5 bases, with 9 bases between.